These T cell receptor beta chains were read from a single sample in a study of T-cell reconstitution after alpha-beta-depleted transplantation in children. Via MiXCR, TCRdb re-called the PCR reads, giving one row per CDR3 protein. The table has about 420,000 distinct CDR3 sequences, about a sixth seen once. The sample was PBMCs, mostly from graft donor cells, taken 360 days after TCRalphabeta/CD19-depleted stem cell transplant. The source of these receptors is a boy younger than two who had a stem cell transplant for Wiskott-Aldrich syndrome, so the T cells may come from the graft donor. Both conserved end residues are part of each CDR3. Each record gives: V gene, J gene, D gene, clone size, CDR3 protein, CDR3 DNA. A D gene is named only where the DNA matches it firmly. Size is stated for part of the rows, as once, few or many counts, or as a class when the clone is expanded.

>TRBV2|TRBJ1-1|-|-
CASSGDTGGKVAFF
TGTGCCAGCAGTGGGGATACCGGAGGGAAGGTGGCTTTCTTT
>TRBV7-6|TRBJ2-4|-|few
CASSPRVRGGRAKNIQYF
TGTGCCAGCAGCCCAAGGGTCAGGGGAGGGAGGGCCAAAAACATTCAGTACTTC
>TRBV30|TRBJ1-2|TRBD1|few
CAWTLGQGGGGYTF
TGTGCCTGGACATTAGGACAGGGGGGCGGGGGCTACACCTTC
>TRBV30|TRBJ2-5|-|-
CASPGLHNETQYF
TGTGCCTCCCCGGGACTCCACAACGAGACCCAGTACTTC
>TRBV5-1|TRBJ2-3|-|-
CASSVGAGDTQYF
TGCGCCAGCAGCGTAGGGGCGGGAGATACGCAGTATTTT
>TRBV15|TRBJ2-7|TRBD1|few
CATSRESDRGGEQYF
TGTGCCACCAGCAGAGAGTCGGACAGGGGAGGCGAGCAGTACTTC
>TRBV24-1|TRBJ2-2|-|few
CATSDLGGTSGELFF
TGTGCCACCAGTGATTTAGGGGGAACCAGCGGGGAGCTGTTTTTT
>TRBV28|TRBJ2-1|TRBD1|-
CASTEGPGQGPREQFF
TGTGCCAGCACTGAAGGACCGGGACAGGGCCCTAGGGAGCAGTTCTTC
>TRBV10-3|TRBJ2-7|TRBD2|few
CAISELAGVYEQYF
TGTGCCATCAGTGAACTAGCGGGCGTCTACGAGCAGTACTTC
>TRBV11-2|TRBJ2-2|TRBD1|few
CASSLGLHRGPPNTGELFF
TGTGCCAGCAGCTTGGGTCTTCACAGGGGTCCTCCGAACACCGGGGAGCTGTTTTTT
>TRBV5-1|TRBJ2-1|-|many
CASSLDDNQWEDQFF
TGCGCCAGCAGCTTGGACGACAATCAATGGGAGGATCAGTTCTTC
>TRBV15|TRBJ2-3|TRBD2|-
CATSRDGTTGTDTQYF
TGTGCCACCAGCAGAGATGGGACTACCGGCACAGATACGCAGTATTTT
>TRBV7-9|TRBJ2-1|-|few
CASSLTLLEQFF
TGTGCCAGCAGCTTAACCCTTTTGGAGCAGTTCTTC
>TRBV24-1|TRBJ2-1|TRBD2|-
CATSAPTSGSLDEQFF
TGTGCCACCAGTGCCCCGACTAGCGGGAGTCTGGATGAGCAGTTCTTC
>TRBV4-2|TRBJ1-1|-|-
CASSLRENTEAFF
TGTGCCAGCAGCCTCCGCGAAAACACTGAAGCTTTCTTT
>TRBV12-3/TRBV12-4|TRBJ2-5|-|-
CASSLALWPTETQYF
TGTGCCAGCAGTTTAGCGCTTTGGCCCACAGAGACCCAGTACTTC
>TRBV6-2/TRBV6-3|TRBJ2-1|-|few
CASSPGTRFSAQFF
TGTGCCAGCAGTCCCGGGACCCGATTTTCTGCGCAGTTCTTC
>TRBV5-1|TRBJ2-7|TRBD1|-
CASSSDRAPYEQYF
TGCGCCAGCAGCTCGGACAGGGCCCCCTACGAGCAGTACTTC
>TRBV6-5|TRBJ2-3|TRBD2|many
CASSYSREITDTQYF
TGTGCCAGCAGTTACTCGCGGGAGATAACAGATACGCAGTATTTT
>TRBV18|TRBJ1-4|-|-
CASSLGNPNEKLFF
TGTGCCAGCTCACTTGGAAACCCAAATGAAAAACTGTTTTTT
>TRBV12-3/TRBV12-4|TRBJ2-5|TRBD2|-
CASRILAAQETQYF
TGTGCCAGCAGGATACTAGCGGCTCAAGAGACCCAGTACTTC
>TRBV2|TRBJ1-2|-|-
CATWEGYTF
TGTGCCACCTGGGAAGGCTACACCTTC
>TRBV6-2/TRBV6-3|TRBJ2-7|TRBD2|-
CASSPRAGGPYEQYF
TGTGCCAGCAGCCCTCGGGCGGGAGGTCCCTACGAGCAGTACTTC
>TRBV27|TRBJ1-6|-|-
CASSPLIGFSPLHF
TGTGCCAGCAGCCCCCTAATCGGATTTTCACCCCTCCACTTT
>TRBV20-1|TRBJ2-7|-|few
CSARGGGEIPYEQYF
TGCAGTGCTCGAGGCGGAGGGGAAATACCCTACGAGCAGTACTTC
>TRBV12-3/TRBV12-4|TRBJ2-2|-|many
CASSTRLGLNTGELFF
TGTGCCAGCAGTACACGTTTAGGGCTGAACACCGGGGAGCTGTTTTTT
>TRBV6-5|TRBJ2-5|-|-
CASSYRQGRGTQYF
TGTGCCAGCAGTTACAGGCAGGGCCGCGGGACCCAGTACTTC
>TRBV15|TRBJ2-1|TRBD2|-
CATSREASGSPLSSYNEQFF
TGTGCCACCAGCAGAGAGGCTAGCGGGAGCCCTCTTAGCTCCTACAATGAGCAGTTCTTC
>TRBV7-9|TRBJ1-1|-|-
CASSVDSAEAFF
TGTGCCAGCAGCGTAGACAGCGCTGAAGCTTTCTTT
>TRBV11-2|TRBJ2-1|-|-
CASSFGRLLAPLGSYNEQFF
TGTGCCAGCAGCTTTGGCCGACTATTAGCCCCATTAGGGTCCTACAATGAGCAGTTCTTC
>TRBV5-1|TRBJ2-7|-|few
CASRDLNEQYF
TGCGCCAGCAGGGACTTAAACGAGCAGTACTTC
>TRBV4-2|TRBJ2-7|-|-
CASSPRGQSYEQYF
TGTGCCAGCAGCCCCCGTGGGCAGTCCTACGAGCAGTACTTC
>TRBV2|TRBJ2-7|-|few
CASSEARGYEQYF
TGTGCCAGCAGTGAAGCGCGGGGCTACGAGCAGTACTTC
>TRBV24-1|TRBJ2-3|-|few
CATRGAHTDTQYF
TGTGCCACCAGGGGGGCCCACACAGATACGCAGTATTTT
>TRBV14|TRBJ2-1|TRBD1|-
CASSQLQGHEQFF
TGTGCCAGCAGCCAGTTACAGGGGCATGAGCAGTTCTTC
>TRBV12-3/TRBV12-4|TRBJ2-4|TRBD1|few
CASSLEFWDRGEGPAKNIQYF
TGTGCCAGCAGTTTAGAGTTTTGGGACAGGGGAGAGGGACCAGCCAAAAACATTCAGTACTTC
>TRBV7-9|TRBJ2-3|-|few
CASSTTGWGTAADTQYF
TGTGCCAGCAGTACTACAGGGTGGGGAACAGCGGCAGATACGCAGTATTTT
>TRBV5-1|TRBJ1-6|TRBD1|few
CASSLQGAYNSPLHF
TGCGCCAGCAGCTTGCAGGGGGCCTATAATTCACCCCTCCACTTT
>TRBV6-1|TRBJ2-2|-|few
CASSDLGHTNTGELFF
TGTGCCAGCAGTGACTTGGGACATACGAACACCGGGGAGCTGTTTTTT
>TRBV12-3/TRBV12-4|TRBJ1-6|-|-
CASSFSGGNSPLHF
TGTGCCAGCAGTTTCTCGGGAGGGAATTCACCCCTCCACTTT
>TRBV10-3|TRBJ2-2|-|many
CAISDRSNTGELFF
TGTGCCATCAGTGACAGGAGTAACACCGGGGAGCTGTTTTTT
>TRBV7-2|TRBJ1-5|-|-
CASSLRNVKGRGGPQHF
TGTGCCAGCAGCCTAAGGAACGTAAAGGGGCGCGGAGGGCCCCAGCATTTT
>TRBV20-1|TRBJ1-4|-|-
CSATGPSAGEKLFF
TGCAGTGCTACGGGACCTTCAGCGGGGGAAAAACTGTTTTTT
>TRBV5-6|TRBJ2-5|-|-
CAIGPGRETQYF
TGTGCCATCGGCCCAGGGAGGGAGACCCAGTACTTC
>TRBV29-1|TRBJ2-1|-|few
CSVVGPNNEQFF
TGCAGCGTTGTAGGACCAAACAATGAGCAGTTCTTC
>TRBV29-1|TRBJ1-1|TRBD1|few
CSVGTGGMNTEAFF
TGCAGCGTTGGAACAGGGGGGATGAACACTGAAGCTTTCTTT
>TRBV20-1|TRBJ2-2|-|few
CSFPAPGNTGELFF
TGCAGTTTCCCCGCCCCTGGTAACACCGGGGAGCTGTTTTTT
>TRBV24-1|TRBJ2-1|TRBD2|-
CATSDIVAGVLNEQFF
TGTGCCACCAGTGATATTGTAGCGGGAGTCCTAAATGAGCAGTTCTTC
>TRBV10-3|TRBJ2-6|-|few
CAISVGGANVLTF
TGTGCCATCAGTGTTGGTGGGGCCAACGTCCTGACTTTC
>TRBV4-1|TRBJ2-5|TRBD1|few
CASSQDRSGTGGETQYF
TGCGCCAGCAGCCAAGATCGCTCCGGGACAGGAGGAGAGACCCAGTACTTC
>TRBV28|TRBJ1-6|-|-
CASRIIEPYNSPLHF
TGTGCCAGCAGGATCATTGAGCCCTATAATTCACCCCTCCACTTT
>TRBV24-1|TRBJ1-4|-|-
CATSDRKGPNEKLFF
TGTGCCACCAGTGATCGGAAGGGACCTAATGAAAAACTGTTTTTT